These T cell receptor beta chains were read from a single sample in a study of cytomegalovirus exposure and HLA in healthy donors. The method was immunoSEQ multiplex PCR; TCRdb's version includes in-frame clones alone and lacks a portion of them. This table holds 250,000 or so clones, more than 75% found once. Sequenced input: PBMCs. Receptor source: a man between 18 and 35 years old in good health and CMV-seropositive. Each CDR3 is given with its conserved first and last residue. The D gene is left open where the match is weak. A row's size may be missing; if present it is once, few, many or a size class.

once,TRBV13,-,TRBJ2-3,CASRFGSLTSDTQYF,TGTGCCAGCAGATTTGGAAGTCTGACCTCAGATACGCAGTATTTT
-,TRBV2,-,TRBJ1-1,CASTPHNGMNTEAFF,TGTGCCAGCACGCCCCATAACGGGATGAACACTGAAGCTTTCTTT
-,TRBV27,TRBD2,TRBJ2-7,CASSPGLAYYEQYF,TGTGCCAGCAGCCCTGGACTAGCTTACTACGAGCAGTACTTC
once,TRBV7-9,-,TRBJ1-4,CASSREGEKLFF,TGTGCCAGCAGCCGAGAGGGCGAAAAACTGTTTTTT
once,TRBV2,TRBD2,TRBJ2-3,CASRGTSGITDTQYF,TGTGCCAGCAGAGGGACTAGCGGGATCACAGATACGCAGTATTTT
-,TRBV2,-,TRBJ2-2,CASTFTGGGWTGELFF,TGTGCCAGCACCTTCACAGGGGGAGGGTGGACCGGGGAGCTGTTTTTT
-,TRBV4-1,TRBD2,TRBJ2-7,CASSQDGGRVDEQYF,TGCGCCAGCAGCCAAGATGGCGGGAGGGTTGACGAGCAGTACTTC
-,TRBV2,-,TRBJ1-4,CASSTNRGDEKLFF,TGTGCCAGCAGTACTAATCGAGGGGATGAAAAACTGTTTTTT
-,TRBV30,-,TRBJ2-5,CAWSPGPIQETQYF,TGTGCCTGGAGTCCGGGCCCCATCCAAGAGACCCAGTACTTC
-,TRBV13,-,TRBJ1-1,CASSSAPEAFF,TGTGCCAGCAGCTCTGCCCCTGAAGCTTTCTTT
-,TRBV30,-,TRBJ2-5,CAWSLWGGRETQYF,TGTGCCTGGAGTCTCTGGGGGGGCCGGGAGACCCAGTACTTC
-,TRBV5-1,-,TRBJ2-7,CASSRGTDAYEQYF,TGCGCCAGCAGCAGGGGGACCGATGCCTACGAGCAGTACTTC
-,TRBV7-2,-,TRBJ2-3,CASSLGRGATQYF,TGTGCCAGCAGCTTAGGCAGGGGGGCTACGCAGTATTTT
-,TRBV15,TRBD2,TRBJ2-1,CATSHGLAGDNEQFF,TGTGCCACCAGCCACGGACTAGCGGGAGACAATGAGCAGTTCTTC
-,TRBV28,TRBD1,TRBJ1-2,CASPTGVGYGYTF,TGTGCCAGCCCAACAGGGGTAGGGTATGGCTACACCTTC
-,TRBV28,-,TRBJ1-2,CASSFIQANYGYTF,TGTGCCAGCAGTTTTATTCAAGCTAACTATGGCTACACCTTC
-,TRBV5-1,TRBD1,TRBJ1-2,CASREQGASNYGYTF,TGCGCCAGCCGGGAACAGGGGGCCTCTAACTATGGCTACACCTTC
-,TRBV6-6,-,TRBJ1-1,CASRTTRGGSVTEAFF,TGTGCCAGCCGCACCACCCGCGGGGGATCGGTCACTGAAGCTTTCTTT
-,TRBV4-2,TRBD2,TRBJ2-3,CASSLPEASGCWAQYF,TGTGCCAGCAGCCTCCCCGAGGCTAGCGGTTGTTGGGCGCAGTATTTT
-,TRBV7-8,-,TRBJ1-5,CASSLLGTHSNQPQHF,TGTGCCAGCAGCTTACTTGGGACACATAGCAATCAGCCCCAGCATTTT
-,TRBV27,TRBD1,TRBJ1-1,CASSLTGMNTEAFF,TGTGCCAGCAGTCTGACAGGGATGAACACTGAAGCTTTCTTT
-,TRBV16,-,TRBJ1-1,CASSQLGSLTEAFF,TGTGCCAGCAGCCAATTGGGGAGTTTGACTGAAGCTTTCTTT
-,TRBV11-2,-,TRBJ2-7,CASSLGIDSYEQYF,TGTGCCAGCAGCTTGGGGATCGACTCCTACGAGCAGTACTTC
once,TRBV5-6,TRBD2,TRBJ2-1,CASSFTSGIYNEQFF,TGTGCCAGCAGCTTTACTAGCGGGATCTACAATGAGCAGTTCTTC
few,TRBV6-5,-,TRBJ1-2,CASSFLTVSEVYGYTF,TGTGCCAGCAGTTTCTTGACAGTCTCCGAAGTGTATGGCTACACCTTC
-,TRBV28,-,TRBJ2-7,CASRRNRGESYEQYF,TGTGCCAGCAGACGAAATAGGGGGGAGTCCTACGAGCAGTACTTC
-,TRBV29-1,TRBD1,TRBJ1-1,CSAQGGQGTEAFF,TGCAGCGCCCAAGGGGGACAGGGAACTGAAGCTTTCTTT
-,TRBV6-5,TRBD2,TRBJ2-7,CASTVTSGAYEQYF,TGTGCCAGCACCGTGACTAGCGGGGCCTACGAGCAGTACTTC
-,TRBV27,TRBD1,TRBJ2-7,CASSPGQGYEQYF,TGTGCCAGCAGCCCCGGACAGGGCTACGAGCAGTACTTC
once,TRBV30,TRBD1,TRBJ1-1,CAWSGQGSTEAFF,TGTGCCTGGAGTGGACAGGGGAGCACTGAAGCTTTCTTT
-,TRBV27,TRBD2,TRBJ2-5,CASSEGLAGLRETQYF,TGTGCCAGCAGTGAAGGACTAGCGGGTCTACGGGAGACCCAGTACTTC
-,TRBV10-3,-,TRBJ2-2,CAISGVGNTGELFF,TGTGCCATCAGTGGAGTGGGGAACACCGGGGAGCTGTTTTTT
-,TRBV14,TRBD1,TRBJ2-7,CASSRQGNEQYF,TGTGCCAGCAGCCGACAGGGGAACGAGCAGTACTTC
-,TRBV18,TRBD1,TRBJ1-5,CASSAGTGGQPQHF,TGTGCCAGCTCAGCTGGGACAGGGGGTCAGCCCCAGCATTTT
few,TRBV2,-,TRBJ2-7,CASSRWAYEQYF,TGTGCCAGCAGTCGCTGGGCCTACGAGCAGTACTTC
once,TRBV2,TRBD1,TRBJ2-2,CASSPLDRGIGELFF,TGTGCCAGCAGCCCCCTTGACAGGGGGATCGGGGAGCTGTTTTTT
once,TRBV27,TRBD2,TRBJ2-1,CASTRFSTGLAGPEQFF,TGTGCCAGCACCCGATTTTCAACAGGACTAGCGGGGCCTGAGCAGTTCTTC
-,TRBV25-1,-,TRBJ2-1,CASRSWNEQFF,TGTGCCAGCAGAAGTTGGAATGAGCAGTTCTTC
-,TRBV7-8,-,TRBJ2-7,CASSMTPLSSYEQYF,TGTGCCAGCAGCATGACTCCCCTGAGCTCCTACGAGCAGTACTTC
-,TRBV7-2,-,TRBJ2-7,CASSPTGKSSYEQYF,TGTGCCAGCAGCCCAACAGGGAAAAGCTCCTACGAGCAGTACTTC
-,TRBV14,-,TRBJ1-1,CASSGPGALGAFF,TGTGCCAGCAGCGGTCCCGGGGCCCTGGGGGCTTTCTTT
once,TRBV29-1,TRBD2,TRBJ2-1,CSVKGLAVYNEQFF,TGCAGCGTGAAAGGACTAGCGGTCTACAATGAGCAGTTCTTC
-,TRBV5-1,TRBD2,TRBJ2-1,CASSWGGTSGSDEQFF,TGCGCCAGCAGCTGGGGTGGGACTAGCGGGAGTGATGAGCAGTTCTTC
-,TRBV5-4,TRBD2,TRBJ2-3,CASSWGLAGRSLMDTQYF,TGTGCCAGCAGCTGGGGACTAGCGGGTCGATCCCTGATGGATACGCAGTATTTT
-,TRBV4-3,TRBD2,TRBJ2-7,CASSQVLAGDYEQYF,TGCGCCAGCAGCCAAGTACTAGCGGGAGACTACGAGCAGTACTTC
-,TRBV6-5,TRBD1,TRBJ1-2,CASSYTTGDYGYTF,TGTGCCAGCAGTTACACGACAGGGGACTATGGCTACACCTTC
-,TRBV2,-,TRBJ1-2,CASSDPGVSNYGYTF,TGTGCCAGCAGTGATCCCGGGGTCTCTAACTATGGCTACACCTTC